This T cell receptor (beta chain) is drawn from a study of T-cell reconstitution after alpha-beta-depleted transplantation in children. The CDR3 is 16 residues long. V lost 0 bases to trimming and J lost 3 bases; unmatched junction nucleotides: 5. CDR1 is SGHTA and CDR2 is FQGNSA in the germline V gene. TCRbeta library preparation incorporated unique molecular identifiers. From the PCR reads, TCRdb called clonotypes with MiXCR, one entry per CDR3 protein. This table has around 480,000 distinct CDR3 sequences, about 30% appearing once. The TCR comes from a human donor who donated a stem cell graft to a child with aplastic anemia. The chain links TRBV7-2 to TRBJ2-1; 7 positions agree with TRBD1. The sample in question was PBMCs from the stem cell graft donor, obtained from the stem cell graft. The CDR3 nucleotides are TGTGCCAGCAGCTTAGCAGGGGGCGACCTCTACAATGAGCAGTTCTTC. Amino acid sequence: CASSLAGGDLYNEQFF. The full variable domain, rest sourced from reference TRBV7-2 and TRBJ2-1, is GAGVSQSPSNKVTEKGKDVELRCDPISGHTALYWYRQSLGQGLEFLIYFQGNSAPDKSGLPSDRFSAERTGGSVSTLTIQRTQQEDSAVYLCASSLAGGDLYNEQFFGPGTRLTVL.